The rows below give T cell receptor beta chains drawn from one sample of a study of blood T cell repertoires in COVID-19. The repertoire was sequenced with immunoSEQ multiplex PCR; TCRdb's copy has only in-frame clones and lacks some. The sample has 200,000 to 250,000 clones; 70% to 90% are singletons. The sample comprised peripheral blood. Every receptor here comes from a middle-aged man with acute or convalescent COVID-19. Each CDR3 is given with its conserved first and last residue. D genes are given only for firm matches. Rows give clone size only sometimes, using once, few, many, or a class for an expanded clone.

few	TRBV18	TRBJ1-3	-	TGTGCCAGCTCACCCCCCAGGGATACAGGAAACACCATATATTTT	CASSPPRDTGNTIYF
-	TRBV4-1	TRBJ1-1	-	TGCGCCAGCAGCCCCCTTCGGGGATGGAGCACTGAAGCTTTCTTT	CASSPLRGWSTEAFF
few	TRBV12-3/TRBV12-4	TRBJ1-5	TRBD1	TGTGCCAGCAGTTTCGACAGGGGGCAGCCCCAGCATTTT	CASSFDRGQPQHF
-	TRBV10-3	TRBJ2-7	-	TGTGCCATGAGCCCTAAGGAGACCGGGAACGAGCAGTACTTC	CAMSPKETGNEQYF
-	TRBV5-5	TRBJ1-5	-	TGTGCCAGCAGCTTATTGGTAGGGGTCGGTCAGCCCCAGCATTTT	CASSLLVGVGQPQHF
-	TRBV29-1	TRBJ2-1	-	TGCAGCGGTCGGAGCAGTTACAATGAGCAGTTCTTC	CSGRSSYNEQFF
-	TRBV11-2	TRBJ2-1	TRBD2	TGTGCCAGCAGCCAACTAGCGGGGGGGCAGGATGAGCAGTTCTTC	CASSQLAGGQDEQFF
once	TRBV4-1	TRBJ1-1	-	TGCGCCAGCAGCCAAGATGAGTTGAACACTGAAGCTTTCTTT	CASSQDELNTEAFF
once	TRBV6-5	TRBJ1-5	-	TGTGCCAGCACCTTAGACGGGGGCAATCAGCCCCAGCATTTT	CASTLDGGNQPQHF
-	TRBV28	TRBJ1-5	-	TGTGCCAGCACCCCAGATGAAAATCAGCCCCAGCATTTT	CASTPDENQPQHF
-	TRBV30	TRBJ1-1	-	TGTGCCTGGAGCGGGGTCTCGGCTGAAGCTTTCTTT	CAWSGVSAEAFF
-	TRBV5-6	TRBJ2-7	-	TGTGCCAGCAGCTCGGCGGGGACAGAACCCTACCGTTTCTCCTACGAGCAGTACTTC	CASSSAGTEPYRFSYEQYF
-	TRBV6-5	TRBJ1-6	TRBD1	TGTGCCAGCAGGTCGGGACAGGGGATTCTTTCACCCCTCCACTTT	CASRSGQGILSPLHF
-	TRBV6-5	TRBJ1-5	TRBD1	TGTGCCAGCGGTTGGACAGGGGGCGATTGGCCCCAGCATTTT	CASGWTGGDWPQHF
once	TRBV6-5	TRBJ1-2	-	TGTGCCAGCAGTCCGAGGACATCCGGCTACACCTTC	CASSPRTSGYTF
-	TRBV5-4	TRBJ2-1	-	TGTGCCAGCAGTATGGGGGCTAGCGGATACAATGAGCAGTTCTTC	CASSMGASGYNEQFF
-	TRBV10-2	TRBJ2-1	-	TGCGCCAGCAGTGAGTTCAGGGTTAGCTACAATGAGCAGTTCTTC	CASSEFRVSYNEQFF
few	TRBV6-2/TRBV6-3	TRBJ2-5	TRBD2	TGTGCCAGCAGTGAGCGGGGGGATATACGAGAGACCCAGTACTTC	CASSERGDIRETQYF
-	TRBV30	TRBJ1-2	TRBD1	TGTGCCCCCTTGGGACAGGGTAACTATGGCTACACCTTC	CAPLGQGNYGYTF
-	TRBV5-1	TRBJ1-2	-	TGCGCCAGCAGCTTGGCAGGCACAGACTATGGCTACACCTTC	CASSLAGTDYGYTF
-	TRBV6-5	TRBJ1-2	-	TGTGCCAGCAGTCGTACCGACAGGAACTATGGCTACACCTTC	CASSRTDRNYGYTF
-	TRBV4-3	TRBJ1-6	-	TGCGCCAGCAGCCCCTCTCCCGGTTATAATTCACCCCTCCACTTT	CASSPSPGYNSPLHF
-	TRBV5-1	TRBJ1-1	TRBD1	TGCGCCAGCAGCTTGGTGACAGGGGGATTGAAACCTGAAGCTTTCTTT	CASSLVTGGLKPEAFF
-	TRBV5-5	TRBJ1-4	TRBD1	TGTGCCAGCAGCCAGCAGACAGGGGGTGGTGAAAAACTGTTTTTT	CASSQQTGGGEKLFF
-	TRBV7-8	TRBJ2-3	TRBD2	TGTGCCAGCAGCGTATTTAGCGGGAGGAGCACAGATACGCAGTATTTT	CASSVFSGRSTDTQYF
-	TRBV18	TRBJ1-1	-	TGTGCCAGCTCACTTGGCGAGGGCACTGAAGCTTTCTTT	CASSLGEGTEAFF
few	TRBV9	TRBJ1-1	-	TGTGCCAGCAGCTCCGAACGATGGGGGGTTAACACTGAAGCTTTCTTT	CASSSERWGVNTEAFF
-	TRBV28	TRBJ2-7	TRBD1	TGTGCCAGCAGACCTCTTGGACAGGGCCAATTGGGCTCCTACGAGCAGTACTTC	CASRPLGQGQLGSYEQYF
-	TRBV5-1	TRBJ2-1	TRBD2	TGCGCCAGCAGCCCAGGGCCTAGCGGGAGCTCCTACAATGAGCAGTTCTTC	CASSPGPSGSSYNEQFF
-	TRBV5-1	TRBJ2-1	TRBD2	TGCGCCAGCGGTTCTGGTGTCACTAGCGGGGGGGCAATCAATGAGCAGTTCTTC	CASGSGVTSGGAINEQFF
-	TRBV5-5	TRBJ1-6	-	TGTGCCAGCAGCCTACACGGGACACCTAACAATTCACCCCTCCACTTT	CASSLHGTPNNSPLHF
-	TRBV9	TRBJ2-7	-	TGTGCCAGCAGCGGAAGCATCGGCGGTCGGACAAGCCTCTACGAGCAGTACTTC	CASSGSIGGRTSLYEQYF
-	TRBV5-1	TRBJ1-3	TRBD1	TGCGCCAGCAGCTTGGACAGGGGCCCCGGAAACACCATATATTTT	CASSLDRGPGNTIYF
-	TRBV12-3/TRBV12-4	TRBJ1-3	-	TGTGCCAGCAGTTTATTAATCGGAAACACCATATATTTT	CASSLLIGNTIYF
-	TRBV28	TRBJ2-3	TRBD2	TGTGCCAGCAGTTTATTCGGACTAGCGGGGGGGGTTGATACGCAGTATTTT	CASSLFGLAGGVDTQYF
-	TRBV9	TRBJ2-1	TRBD2	TGTGCCAGCAGCGTAGGGATTAGCGGGGCCTCCTCCTACAATGAGCAGTTCTTC	CASSVGISGASSYNEQFF
once	TRBV21-1	TRBJ1-1	-	TGTGCCAGCAAAGAGGGGACTATAAACACTGAAGCTTTCTTT	CASKEGTINTEAFF
-	TRBV3-1/TRBV3-2	TRBJ1-4	-	TGTGCCAGCAGCCGGGGGGTTGAAAAACTGTTTTTT	CASSRGVEKLFF
-	TRBV11-2	TRBJ1-5	-	TGTGCCAGCAGCCAAGGGCCAGGGCCCGGCAATCAGCCCCAGCATTTT	CASSQGPGPGNQPQHF
-	TRBV24-1	TRBJ2-7	TRBD2	TGTGCCACCAGCGCTAGCGGGGGCCAGCAGTACTTC	CATSASGGQQYF
-	TRBV7-2	TRBJ1-5	-	TGTGCCAGCAGCTCGACAGGATTCAATCAGCCCCAGCATTTT	CASSSTGFNQPQHF
-	TRBV7-3	TRBJ1-2	TRBD1	TGTGCCAGCAGCCCGGGGACAGACCAACGTGGGGGCTACACCTTC	CASSPGTDQRGGYTF
-	TRBV19	TRBJ1-3	-	TGTGCCAGTAGTATCAGCGTCGCTGGAAACACCATATATTTT	CASSISVAGNTIYF
-	TRBV28	TRBJ2-7	-	TGTGCCAGCAGCTCCGGGACAAGGGAGCAGTACTTC	CASSSGTREQYF
-	TRBV10-3	TRBJ2-7	-	TGTGCCATCAGTGAGAGAGGCTTCCACGAGCAGTACTTC	CAISERGFHEQYF